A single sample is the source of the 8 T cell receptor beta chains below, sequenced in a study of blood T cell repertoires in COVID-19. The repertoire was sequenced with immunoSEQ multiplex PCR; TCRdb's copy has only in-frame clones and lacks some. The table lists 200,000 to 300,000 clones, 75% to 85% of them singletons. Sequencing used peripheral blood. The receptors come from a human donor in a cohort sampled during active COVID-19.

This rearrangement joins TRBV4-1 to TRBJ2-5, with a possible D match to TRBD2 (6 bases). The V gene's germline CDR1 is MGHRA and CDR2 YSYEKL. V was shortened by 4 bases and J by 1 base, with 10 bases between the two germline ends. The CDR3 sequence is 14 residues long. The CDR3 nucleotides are TGCGCCAGCAGCCTCGCGGGGTTCCAAGAGACCCAGTACTTC. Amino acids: CASSLAGFQETQYF.

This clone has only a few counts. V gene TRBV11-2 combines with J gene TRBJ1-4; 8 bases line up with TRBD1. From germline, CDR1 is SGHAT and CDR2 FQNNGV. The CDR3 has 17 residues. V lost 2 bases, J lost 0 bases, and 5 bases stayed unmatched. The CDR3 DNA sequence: TGTGCCAGCAGCTTATTCCCAGGGGGCGCAACTAATGAAAAACTGTTTTTT. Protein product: CASSLFPGGATNEKLFF.

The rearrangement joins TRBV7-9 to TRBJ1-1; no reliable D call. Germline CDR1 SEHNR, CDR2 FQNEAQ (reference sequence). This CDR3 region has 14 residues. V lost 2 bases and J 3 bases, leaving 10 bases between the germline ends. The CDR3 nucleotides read TGTGCCAGCAGCTTATTTGCCGGGGACACTGAAGCTTTCTTT. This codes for CASSLFAGDTEAFF.

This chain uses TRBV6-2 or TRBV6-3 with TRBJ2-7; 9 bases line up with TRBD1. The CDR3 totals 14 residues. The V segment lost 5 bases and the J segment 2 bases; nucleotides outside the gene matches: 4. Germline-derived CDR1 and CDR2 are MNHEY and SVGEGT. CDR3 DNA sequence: TGTGCCAGCAGTAAAAACAGGGGGCCCTACGAGCAGTACTTC. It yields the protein CASSKNRGPYEQYF.

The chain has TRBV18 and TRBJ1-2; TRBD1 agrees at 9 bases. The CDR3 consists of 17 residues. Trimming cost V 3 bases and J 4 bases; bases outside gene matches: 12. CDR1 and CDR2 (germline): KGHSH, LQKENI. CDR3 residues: CASSPTGTGTVSYGYTF. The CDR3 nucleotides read TGTGCCAGCTCACCGACCGGGACAGGGACTGTCAGCTATGGCTACACCTTC.

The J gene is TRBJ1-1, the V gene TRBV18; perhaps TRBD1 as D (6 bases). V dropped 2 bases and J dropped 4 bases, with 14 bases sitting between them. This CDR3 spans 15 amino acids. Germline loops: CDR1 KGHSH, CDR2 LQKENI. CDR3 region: CASSPTAGAVTEAFF. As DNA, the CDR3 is TGTGCCAGCTCACCAACCGCAGGGGCCGTCACTGAAGCTTTCTTT.

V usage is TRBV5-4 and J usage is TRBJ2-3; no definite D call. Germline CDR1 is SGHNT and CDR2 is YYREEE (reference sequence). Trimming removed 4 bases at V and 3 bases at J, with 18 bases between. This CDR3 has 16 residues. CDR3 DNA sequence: TGTGCCAGCAGCCGGAGAGAGGCCCCTTTTACAGATACGCAGTATTTT. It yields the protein CASSRREAPFTDTQYF.

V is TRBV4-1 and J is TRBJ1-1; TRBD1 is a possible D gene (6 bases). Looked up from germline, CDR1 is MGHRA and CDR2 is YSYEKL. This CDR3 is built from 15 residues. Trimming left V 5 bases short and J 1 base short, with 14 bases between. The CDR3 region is CASSSFRTENTEAFF. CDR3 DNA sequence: TGCGCCAGCAGCTCCTTCCGGACAGAGAACACTGAAGCTTTCTTT.